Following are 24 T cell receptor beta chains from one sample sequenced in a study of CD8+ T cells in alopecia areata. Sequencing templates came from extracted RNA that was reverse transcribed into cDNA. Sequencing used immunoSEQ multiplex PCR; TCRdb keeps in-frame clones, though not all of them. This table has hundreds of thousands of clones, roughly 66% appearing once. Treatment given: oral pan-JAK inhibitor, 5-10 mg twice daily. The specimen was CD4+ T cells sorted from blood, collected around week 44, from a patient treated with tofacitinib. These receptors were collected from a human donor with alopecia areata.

CDR3 protein: CASRESTDTQYF. Written as DNA, the CDR3 is TGTGCCAGCAGGGAAAGCACAGATACGCAGTATTTT. V and J are TRBV28 and TRBJ2-3; D gene uncertain. The V and J ends lost 6 bases and 0 bases respectively, with 4 bases between them. Germline CDR1 and CDR2: MDHEN and SYDVKM. This CDR3 comprises 12 residues.

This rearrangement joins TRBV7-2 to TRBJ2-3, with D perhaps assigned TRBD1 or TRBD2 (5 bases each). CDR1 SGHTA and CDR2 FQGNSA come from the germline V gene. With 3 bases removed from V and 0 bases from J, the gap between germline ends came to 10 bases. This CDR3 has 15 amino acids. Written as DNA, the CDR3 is TGTGCCAGCAGCTTGGGACCGACTAGCACAGATACGCAGTATTTT. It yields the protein CASSLGPTSTDTQYF.

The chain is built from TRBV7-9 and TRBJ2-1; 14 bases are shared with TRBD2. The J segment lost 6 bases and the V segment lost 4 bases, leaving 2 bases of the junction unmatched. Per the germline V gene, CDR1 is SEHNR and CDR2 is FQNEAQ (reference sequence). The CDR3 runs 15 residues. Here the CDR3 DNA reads TGTGCCAGCAGCTGGACTAGCGGGGGGACCAATGAGCAGTTCTTC. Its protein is CASSWTSGGTNEQFF.

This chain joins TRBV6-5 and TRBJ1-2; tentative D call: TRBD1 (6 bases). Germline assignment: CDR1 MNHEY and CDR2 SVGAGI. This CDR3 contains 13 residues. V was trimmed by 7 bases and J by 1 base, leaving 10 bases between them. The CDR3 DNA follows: TGTGCCAGCAACCTACAGGGTAACTATGGCTACACCTTC. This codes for CASNLQGNYGYTF.

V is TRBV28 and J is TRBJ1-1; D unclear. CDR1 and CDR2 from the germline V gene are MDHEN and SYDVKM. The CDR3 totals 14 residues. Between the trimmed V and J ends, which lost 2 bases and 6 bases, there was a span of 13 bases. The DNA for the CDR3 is TGTGCCAGCAGTTTAAACAAGGGCCGCGCTGAAGCTTTCTTT. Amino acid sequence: CASSLNKGRAEAFF.

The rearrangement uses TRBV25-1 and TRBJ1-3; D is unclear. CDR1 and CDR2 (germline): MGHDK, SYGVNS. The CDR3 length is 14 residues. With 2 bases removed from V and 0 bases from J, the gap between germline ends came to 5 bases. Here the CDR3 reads CASSEGDSGNTIYF. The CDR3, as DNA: TGTGCCAGCAGTGAAGGAGACTCTGGAAACACCATATATTTT.

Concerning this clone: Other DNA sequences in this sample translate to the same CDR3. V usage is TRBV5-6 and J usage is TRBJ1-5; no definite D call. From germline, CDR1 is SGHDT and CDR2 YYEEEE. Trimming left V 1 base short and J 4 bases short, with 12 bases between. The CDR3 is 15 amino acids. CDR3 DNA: TGTGCCAGCAGCTTGAAAGGGTTTGGGAATCAGCCCCAGCATTTT. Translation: CASSLKGFGNQPQHF.

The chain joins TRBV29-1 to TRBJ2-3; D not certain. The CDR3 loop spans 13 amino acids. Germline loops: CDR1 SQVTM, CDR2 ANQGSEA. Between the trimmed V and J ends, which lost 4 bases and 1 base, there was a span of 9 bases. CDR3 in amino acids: CSVGVTGTDTQYF. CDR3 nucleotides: TGCAGCGTTGGAGTAACGGGCACAGATACGCAGTATTTT.

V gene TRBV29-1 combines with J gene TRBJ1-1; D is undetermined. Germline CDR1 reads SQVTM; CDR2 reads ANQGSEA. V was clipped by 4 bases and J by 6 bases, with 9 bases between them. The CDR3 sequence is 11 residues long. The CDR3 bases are TGCAGCGTTGCATCTGGCCCTGAAGCTTTCTTT. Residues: CSVASGPEAFF.

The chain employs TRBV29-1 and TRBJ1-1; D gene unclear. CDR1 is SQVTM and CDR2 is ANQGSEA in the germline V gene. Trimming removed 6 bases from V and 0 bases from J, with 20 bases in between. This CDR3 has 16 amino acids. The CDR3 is CSVGSDGLLLNTEAFF. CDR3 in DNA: TGCAGCGTCGGGAGCGACGGCCTACTTTTGAACACTGAAGCTTTCTTT.

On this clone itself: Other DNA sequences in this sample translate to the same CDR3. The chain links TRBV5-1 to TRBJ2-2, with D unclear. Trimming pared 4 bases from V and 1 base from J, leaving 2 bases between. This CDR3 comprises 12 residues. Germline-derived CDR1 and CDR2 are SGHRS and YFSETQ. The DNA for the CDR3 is TGCGCCAGCAGCAGGAACACCGGGGAGCTGTTTTTT. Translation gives CASSRNTGELFF.

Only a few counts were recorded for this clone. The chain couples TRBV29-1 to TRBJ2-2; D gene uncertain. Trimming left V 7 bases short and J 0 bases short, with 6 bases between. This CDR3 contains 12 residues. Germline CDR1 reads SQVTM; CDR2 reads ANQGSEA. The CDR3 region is CSGSANTGELFF. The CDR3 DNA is TGCAGCGGGAGTGCGAACACCGGGGAGCTGTTTTTT.

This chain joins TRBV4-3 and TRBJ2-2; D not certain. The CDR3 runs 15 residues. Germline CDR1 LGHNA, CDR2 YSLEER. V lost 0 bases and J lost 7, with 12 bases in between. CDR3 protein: CASSQESRVIGELFF. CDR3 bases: TGCGCCAGCAGCCAAGAGTCCCGAGTCATCGGGGAGCTGTTTTTT.

The CDR3 reads CASSEASSGYTF. DNA of the CDR3: TGTGCCAGCAGTGAGGCCAGTTCTGGCTACACCTTC. The chain couples TRBV6-1 to TRBJ1-2; D uncertain. V was cut by 3 bases and J by 7 bases, with 9 bases left in between. This CDR3 has 12 residues. In germline, CDR1 is MNHNS, CDR2 SASEGT.

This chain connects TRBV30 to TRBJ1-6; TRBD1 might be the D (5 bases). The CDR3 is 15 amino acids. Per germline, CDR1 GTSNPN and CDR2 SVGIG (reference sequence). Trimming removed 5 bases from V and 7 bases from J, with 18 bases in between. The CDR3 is CAWGTGISKNSPLHF. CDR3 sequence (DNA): TGTGCCTGGGGGACTGGCATATCAAAGAATTCACCCCTCCACTTT. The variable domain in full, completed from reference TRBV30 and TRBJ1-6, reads SQTIHQWPATLVQPVGSPLSLECTVEGTSNPNLYWYRQAAGRGLQLLFYSVGIGQISSEVPQNLSASRPQDRQFILSSKKLLLSDSGFYLCAWGTGISKNSPLHFGNGTRLTVT.

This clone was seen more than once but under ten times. The CDR3 loop is CASSQDWELRLEAFF. The CDR3 region has the DNA TGCGCCAGCAGCCAAGATTGGGAACTGAGGCTCGAAGCTTTCTTT. The chain employs TRBV4-1 and TRBJ1-1, with D unresolved. CDR3 length: 15 residues. Deletions cut 0 bases from V and 8 bases from J, with 16 bases between. The V gene's germline CDR1 is MGHRA and CDR2 YSYEKL.

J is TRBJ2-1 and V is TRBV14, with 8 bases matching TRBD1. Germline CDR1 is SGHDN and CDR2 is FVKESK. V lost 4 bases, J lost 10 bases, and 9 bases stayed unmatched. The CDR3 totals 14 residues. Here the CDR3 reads CASSPDRGWEEQFF. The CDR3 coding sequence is TGTGCCAGCAGCCCTGACAGGGGCTGGGAAGAGCAGTTCTTC. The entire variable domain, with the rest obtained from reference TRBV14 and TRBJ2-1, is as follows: EAGVTQFPSHSVIEKGQTVTLRCDPISGHDNLYWYRRVMGKEIKFLLHFVKESKQDESGMPNNRFLAERTGGTYSTLKVQPAELEDSGVYFCASSPDRGWEEQFFGPGTRLTVL.

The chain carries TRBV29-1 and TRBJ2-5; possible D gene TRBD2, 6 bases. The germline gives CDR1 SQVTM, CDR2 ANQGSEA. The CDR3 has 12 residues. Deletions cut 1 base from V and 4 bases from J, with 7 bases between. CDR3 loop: CSVEAGGETQYF. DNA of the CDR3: TGCAGCGTTGAAGCCGGGGGAGAGACCCAGTACTTC.

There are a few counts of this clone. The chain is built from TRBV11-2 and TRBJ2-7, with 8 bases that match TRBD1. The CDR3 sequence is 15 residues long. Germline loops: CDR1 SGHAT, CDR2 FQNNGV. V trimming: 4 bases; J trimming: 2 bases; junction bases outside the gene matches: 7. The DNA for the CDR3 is TGTGCCAGCAGCTCCGGACAGGGCTCAACCTACGAGCAGTACTTC. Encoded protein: CASSSGQGSTYEQYF.

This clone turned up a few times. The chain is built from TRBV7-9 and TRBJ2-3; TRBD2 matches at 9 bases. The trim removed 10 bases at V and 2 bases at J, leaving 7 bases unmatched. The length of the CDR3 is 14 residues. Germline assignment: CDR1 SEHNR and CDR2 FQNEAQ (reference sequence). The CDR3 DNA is TGTGCCACCAGGTTAGCGGGGGACACAGATACGCAGTATTTT. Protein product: CATRLAGDTDTQYF. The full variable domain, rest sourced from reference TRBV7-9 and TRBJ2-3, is DTGVSQNPRHKITKRGQNVTFRCDPISEHNRLYWYRQTLGQGPEFLTYFQNEAQLEKSRLLSDRFSAERPKGSFSTLEIQRTEQGDSAMYLCATRLAGDTDTQYFGPGTRLTVL.

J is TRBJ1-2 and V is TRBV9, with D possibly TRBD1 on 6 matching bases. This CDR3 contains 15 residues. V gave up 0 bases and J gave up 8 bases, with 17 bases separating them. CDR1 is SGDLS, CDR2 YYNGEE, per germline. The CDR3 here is CASSVGGAHRLGYTF. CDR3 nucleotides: TGTGCCAGCAGCGTAGGGGGGGCTCACCGACTAGGCTACACCTTC.

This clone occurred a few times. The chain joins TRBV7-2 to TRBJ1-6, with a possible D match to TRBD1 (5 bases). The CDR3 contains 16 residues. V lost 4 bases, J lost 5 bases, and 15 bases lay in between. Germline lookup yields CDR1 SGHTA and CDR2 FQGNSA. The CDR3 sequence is CASSWGSGTDNSPLHF. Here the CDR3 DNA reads TGTGCCAGCAGCTGGGGTTCCGGGACTGATAATTCACCCCTCCACTTT.

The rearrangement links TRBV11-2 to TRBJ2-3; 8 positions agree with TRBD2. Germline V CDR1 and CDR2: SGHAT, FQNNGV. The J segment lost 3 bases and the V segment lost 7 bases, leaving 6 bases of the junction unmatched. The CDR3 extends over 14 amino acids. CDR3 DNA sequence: TGTGCCAGCAACCGGGGGGGCAGGACAGATACGCAGTATTTT. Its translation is CASNRGGRTDTQYF. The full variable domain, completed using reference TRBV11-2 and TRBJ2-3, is EAGVAQSPRYKIIEKRQSVAFWCNPISGHATLYWYQQILGQGPKLLIQFQNNGVVDDSQLPKDRFSAERLKGVDSTLKIQPAKLEDSAVYLCASNRGGRTDTQYFGPGTRLTVL.

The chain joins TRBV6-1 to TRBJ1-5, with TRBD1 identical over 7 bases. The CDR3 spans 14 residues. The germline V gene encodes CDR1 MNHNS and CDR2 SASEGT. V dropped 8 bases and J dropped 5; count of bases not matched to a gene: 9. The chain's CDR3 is CASGTAGVDQPQHF. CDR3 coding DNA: TGTGCCAGCGGGACAGCGGGGGTCGATCAGCCCCAGCATTTT.